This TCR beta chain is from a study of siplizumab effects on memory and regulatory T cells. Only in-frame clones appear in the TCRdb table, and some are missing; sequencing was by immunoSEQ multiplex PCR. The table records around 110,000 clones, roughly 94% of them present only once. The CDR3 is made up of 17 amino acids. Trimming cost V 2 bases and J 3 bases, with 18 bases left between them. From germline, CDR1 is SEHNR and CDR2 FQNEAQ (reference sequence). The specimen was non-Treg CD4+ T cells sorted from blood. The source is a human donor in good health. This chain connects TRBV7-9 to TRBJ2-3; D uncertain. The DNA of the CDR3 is TGTGCCAGCAGCTTAATGTTTGCGTGGCAGAATACAGATACGCAGTATTTT. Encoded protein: CASSLMFAWQNTDTQYF.